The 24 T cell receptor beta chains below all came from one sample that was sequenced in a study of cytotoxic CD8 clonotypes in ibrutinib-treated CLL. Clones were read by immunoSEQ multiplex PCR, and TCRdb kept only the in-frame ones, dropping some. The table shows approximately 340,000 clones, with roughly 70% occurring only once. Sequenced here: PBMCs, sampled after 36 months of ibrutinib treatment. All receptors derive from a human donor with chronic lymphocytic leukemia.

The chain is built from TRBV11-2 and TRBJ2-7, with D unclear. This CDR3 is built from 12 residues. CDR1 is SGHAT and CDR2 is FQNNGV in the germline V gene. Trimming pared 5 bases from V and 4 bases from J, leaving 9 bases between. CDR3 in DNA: TGTGCCAGCAGCCCAGCTAGGTACGAGCAGTACTTC. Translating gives CASSPARYEQYF.

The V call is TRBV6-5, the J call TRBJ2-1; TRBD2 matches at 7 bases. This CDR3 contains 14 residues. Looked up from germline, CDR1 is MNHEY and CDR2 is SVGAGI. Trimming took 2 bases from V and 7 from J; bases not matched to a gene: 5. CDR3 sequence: CASSYSLAANEQFF. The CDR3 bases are TGTGCCAGCAGTTACAGTCTAGCGGCGAATGAGCAGTTCTTC.

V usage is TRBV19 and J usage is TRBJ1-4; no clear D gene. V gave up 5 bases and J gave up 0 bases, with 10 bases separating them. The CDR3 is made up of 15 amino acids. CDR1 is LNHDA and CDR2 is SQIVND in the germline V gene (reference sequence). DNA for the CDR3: TGTGCCAGTAGTTCAAGGAAGGCAACTAATGAAAAACTGTTTTTT. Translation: CASSSRKATNEKLFF. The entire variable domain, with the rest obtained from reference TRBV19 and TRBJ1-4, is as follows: DGGITQSPKYLFRKEGQNVTLSCEQNLNHDAMYWYRQDPGQGLRLIYYSQIVNDFQKGDIAEGYSVSREKKESFPLTVTSAQKNPTAFYLCASSSRKATNEKLFFGSGTQLSVL.

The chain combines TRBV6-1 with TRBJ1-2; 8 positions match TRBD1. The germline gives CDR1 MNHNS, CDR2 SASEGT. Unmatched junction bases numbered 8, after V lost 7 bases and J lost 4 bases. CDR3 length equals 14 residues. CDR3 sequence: CASISDRASYGYTF. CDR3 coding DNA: TGTGCCAGCATTTCGGACAGGGCCTCCTATGGCTACACCTTC.

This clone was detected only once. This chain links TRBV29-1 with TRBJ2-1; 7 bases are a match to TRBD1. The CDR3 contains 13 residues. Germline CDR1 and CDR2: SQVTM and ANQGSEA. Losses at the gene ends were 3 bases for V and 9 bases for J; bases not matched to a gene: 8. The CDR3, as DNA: TGCAGCGTTGACAGTAGACAGGGACCTGAGCAGTTCTTC. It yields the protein CSVDSRQGPEQFF.

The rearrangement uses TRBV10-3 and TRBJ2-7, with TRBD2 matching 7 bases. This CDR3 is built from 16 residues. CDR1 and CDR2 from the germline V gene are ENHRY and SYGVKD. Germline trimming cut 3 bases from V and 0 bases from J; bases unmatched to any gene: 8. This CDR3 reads CAISELGAGPSYEQYF. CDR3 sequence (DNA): TGTGCCATCAGTGAATTGGGAGCGGGGCCCTCCTACGAGCAGTACTTC.

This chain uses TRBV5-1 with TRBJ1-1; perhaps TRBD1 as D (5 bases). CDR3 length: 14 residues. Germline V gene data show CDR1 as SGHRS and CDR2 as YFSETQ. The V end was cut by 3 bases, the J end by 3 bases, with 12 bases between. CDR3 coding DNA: TGCGCCAGCAGCTATGGGGACGTCTACACTGAAGCTTTCTTT. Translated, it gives CASSYGDVYTEAFF.

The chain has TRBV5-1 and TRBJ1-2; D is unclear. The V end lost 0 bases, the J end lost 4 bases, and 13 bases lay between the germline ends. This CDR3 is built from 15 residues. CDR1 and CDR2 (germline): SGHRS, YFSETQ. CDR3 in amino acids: CASSLGRTSPYGYTF. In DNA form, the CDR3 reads TGCGCCAGCAGCTTGGGACGGACCTCTCCCTATGGCTACACCTTC. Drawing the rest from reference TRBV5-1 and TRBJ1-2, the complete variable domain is KAGVTQTPRYLIKTRGQQVTLSCSPISGHRSVSWYQQTPGQGLQFLFEYFSETQRNKGNFPGRFSGRQFSNSRSEMNVSTLELGDSALYLCASSLGRTSPYGYTFGSGTRLTVV.

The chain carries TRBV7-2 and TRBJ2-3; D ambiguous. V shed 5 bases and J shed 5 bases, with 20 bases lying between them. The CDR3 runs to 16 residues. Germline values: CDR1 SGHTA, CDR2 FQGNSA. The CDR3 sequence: CASSLGMALTLDTQYF. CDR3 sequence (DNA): TGTGCCAGCAGCCTAGGCATGGCTTTAACGCTAGATACGCAGTATTTT. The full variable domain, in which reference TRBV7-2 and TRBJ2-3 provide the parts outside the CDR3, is GAGVSQSPSNKVTEKGKDVELRCDPISGHTALYWYRQSLGQGLEFLIYFQGNSAPDKSGLPSDRFSAERTGGSVSTLTIQRTQQEDSAVYLCASSLGMALTLDTQYFGPGTRLTVL.

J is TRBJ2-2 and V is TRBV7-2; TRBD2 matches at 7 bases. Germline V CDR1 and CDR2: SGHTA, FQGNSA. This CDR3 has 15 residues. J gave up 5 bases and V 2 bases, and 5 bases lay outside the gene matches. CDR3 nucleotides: TGTGCCAGCAGCTTATTGCGGGAGAGAACCGGGGAGCTGTTTTTT. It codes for CASSLLRERTGELFF.

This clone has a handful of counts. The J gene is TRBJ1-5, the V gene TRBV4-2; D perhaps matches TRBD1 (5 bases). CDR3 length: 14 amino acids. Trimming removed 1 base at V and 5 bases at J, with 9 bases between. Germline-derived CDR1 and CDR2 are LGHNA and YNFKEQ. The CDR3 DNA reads TGTGCCAGCAGCCAAGGAGAGGGGCATCAGCCCCAGCATTTT. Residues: CASSQGEGHQPQHF.

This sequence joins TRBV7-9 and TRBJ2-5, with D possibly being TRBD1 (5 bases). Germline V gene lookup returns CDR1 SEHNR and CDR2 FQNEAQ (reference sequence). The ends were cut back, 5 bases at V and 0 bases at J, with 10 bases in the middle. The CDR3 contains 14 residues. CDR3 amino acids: CASSLRAYQETQYF. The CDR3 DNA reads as TGTGCCAGCAGCCTCAGGGCCTACCAAGAGACCCAGTACTTC.

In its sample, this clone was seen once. In nucleotides, the CDR3 is TGTGCCATCAGTGCAGGACTAATACAGTTCTTC. Protein product: CAISAGLIQFF. The chain employs TRBV10-3 and TRBJ2-1; D is possibly TRBD2 (6 bases). The CDR3 runs to 11 residues. Trimming pared 4 bases from V and 13 bases from J, leaving 11 bases between. CDR1 is ENHRY, CDR2 SYGVKD, per germline.

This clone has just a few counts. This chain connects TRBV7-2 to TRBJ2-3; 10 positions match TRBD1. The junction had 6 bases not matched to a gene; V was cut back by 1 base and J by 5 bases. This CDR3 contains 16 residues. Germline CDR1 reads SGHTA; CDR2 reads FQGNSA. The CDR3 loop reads CASSLVLGQGEDTQYF. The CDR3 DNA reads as TGTGCCAGCAGCTTAGTATTAGGACAGGGGGAAGATACGCAGTATTTT.

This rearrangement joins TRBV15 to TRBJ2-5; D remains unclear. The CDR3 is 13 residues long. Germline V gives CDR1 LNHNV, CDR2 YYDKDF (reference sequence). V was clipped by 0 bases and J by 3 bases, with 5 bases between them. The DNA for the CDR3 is TGTGCCACCAGCAGAGATCGGGAAGAGACCCAGTACTTC. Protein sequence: CATSRDREETQYF.

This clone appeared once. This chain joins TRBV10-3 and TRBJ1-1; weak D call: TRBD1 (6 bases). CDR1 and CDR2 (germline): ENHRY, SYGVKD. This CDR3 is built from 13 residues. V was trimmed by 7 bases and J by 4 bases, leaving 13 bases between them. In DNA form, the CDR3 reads TGTGCCATCACTGGGGGCCAGGGCACTGAAGCTTTCTTT. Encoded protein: CAITGGQGTEAFF.

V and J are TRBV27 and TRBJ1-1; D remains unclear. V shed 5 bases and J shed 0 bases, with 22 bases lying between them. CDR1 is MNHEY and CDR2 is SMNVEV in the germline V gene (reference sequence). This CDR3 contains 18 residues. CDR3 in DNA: TGTGCCAGCAGTCCCATCCGGCGGGGTGGGATAATGAACACTGAAGCTTTCTTT. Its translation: CASSPIRRGGIMNTEAFF.

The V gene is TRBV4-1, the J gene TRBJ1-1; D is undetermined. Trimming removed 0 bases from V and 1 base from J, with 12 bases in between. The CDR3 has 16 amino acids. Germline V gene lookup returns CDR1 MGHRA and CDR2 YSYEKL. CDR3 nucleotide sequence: TGCGCCAGCAGCCAAGATCAAGGGTTGAAGAACACTGAAGCTTTCTTT. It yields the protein CASSQDQGLKNTEAFF.

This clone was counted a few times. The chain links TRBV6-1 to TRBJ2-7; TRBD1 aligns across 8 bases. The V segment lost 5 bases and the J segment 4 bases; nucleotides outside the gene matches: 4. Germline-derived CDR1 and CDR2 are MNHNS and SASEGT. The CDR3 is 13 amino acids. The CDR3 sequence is CASSPRDRYEQYF. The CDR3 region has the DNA TGTGCCAGCAGTCCCCGGGACAGGTACGAGCAGTACTTC.

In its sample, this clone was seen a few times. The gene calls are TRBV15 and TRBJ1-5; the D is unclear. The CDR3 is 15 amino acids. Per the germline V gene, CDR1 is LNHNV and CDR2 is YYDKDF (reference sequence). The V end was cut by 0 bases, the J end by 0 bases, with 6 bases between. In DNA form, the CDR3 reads TGTGCCACCAGCAGAGAGGAGTCTAGCAATCAGCCCCAGCATTTT. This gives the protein CATSREESSNQPQHF.

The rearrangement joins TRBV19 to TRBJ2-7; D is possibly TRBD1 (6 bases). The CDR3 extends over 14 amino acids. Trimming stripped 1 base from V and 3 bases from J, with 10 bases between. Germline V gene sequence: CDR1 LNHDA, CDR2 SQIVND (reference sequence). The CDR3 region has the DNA TGTGCCAGTAGTATAGTGGGACATCTCTACGAGCAGTACTTC. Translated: CASSIVGHLYEQYF.

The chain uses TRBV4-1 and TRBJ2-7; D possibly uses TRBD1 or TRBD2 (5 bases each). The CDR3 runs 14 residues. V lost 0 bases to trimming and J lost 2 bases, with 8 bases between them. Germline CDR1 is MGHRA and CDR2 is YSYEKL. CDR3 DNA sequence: TGCGCCAGCAGCCAAGAGGGGACGACCTACGAGCAGTACTTC. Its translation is CASSQEGTTYEQYF.

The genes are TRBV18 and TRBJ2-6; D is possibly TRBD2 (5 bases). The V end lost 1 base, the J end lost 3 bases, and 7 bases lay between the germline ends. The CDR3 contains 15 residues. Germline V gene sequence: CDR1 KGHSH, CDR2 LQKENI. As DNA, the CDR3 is TGTGCCAGCTCACCACGACGGGGTGGGGCCAACGTCCTGACTTTC. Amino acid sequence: CASSPRRGGANVLTF.

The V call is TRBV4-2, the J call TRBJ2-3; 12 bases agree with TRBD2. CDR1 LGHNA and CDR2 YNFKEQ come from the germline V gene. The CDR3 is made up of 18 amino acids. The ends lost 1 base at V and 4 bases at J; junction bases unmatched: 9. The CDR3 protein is CASSQVFLAGGHSDTQYF. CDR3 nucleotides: TGTGCCAGCAGCCAAGTTTTCCTAGCGGGGGGGCATTCAGATACGCAGTATTTT.